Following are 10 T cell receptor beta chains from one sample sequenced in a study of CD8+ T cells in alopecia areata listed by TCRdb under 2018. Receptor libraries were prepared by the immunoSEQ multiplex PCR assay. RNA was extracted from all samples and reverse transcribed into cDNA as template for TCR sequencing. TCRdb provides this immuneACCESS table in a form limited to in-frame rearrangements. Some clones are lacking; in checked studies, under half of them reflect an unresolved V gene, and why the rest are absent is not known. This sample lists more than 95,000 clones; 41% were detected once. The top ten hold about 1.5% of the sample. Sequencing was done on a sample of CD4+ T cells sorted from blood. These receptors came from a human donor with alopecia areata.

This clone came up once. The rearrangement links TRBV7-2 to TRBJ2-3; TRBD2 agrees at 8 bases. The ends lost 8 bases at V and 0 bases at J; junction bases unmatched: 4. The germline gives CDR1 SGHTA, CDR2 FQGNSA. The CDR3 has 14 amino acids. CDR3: CASGLAGSTDTQYF. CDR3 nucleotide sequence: TGTGCCAGCGGATTAGCGGGGAGCACAGATACGCAGTATTTT. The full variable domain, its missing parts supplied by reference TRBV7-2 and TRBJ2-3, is GAGVSQSPSNKVTEKGKDVELRCDPISGHTALYWYRQSLGQGLEFLIYFQGNSAPDKSGLPSDRFSAERTGGSVSTLTIQRTQQEDSAVYLCASGLAGSTDTQYFGPGTRLTVL.

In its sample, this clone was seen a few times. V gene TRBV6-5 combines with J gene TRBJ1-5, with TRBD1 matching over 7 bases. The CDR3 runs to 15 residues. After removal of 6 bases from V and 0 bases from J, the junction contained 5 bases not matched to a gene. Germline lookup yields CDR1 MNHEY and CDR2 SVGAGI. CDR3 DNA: TGTGCCAGCAGCTACAGGGGCTCTAGCAATCAGCCCCAGCATTTT. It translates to CASSYRGSSNQPQHF.

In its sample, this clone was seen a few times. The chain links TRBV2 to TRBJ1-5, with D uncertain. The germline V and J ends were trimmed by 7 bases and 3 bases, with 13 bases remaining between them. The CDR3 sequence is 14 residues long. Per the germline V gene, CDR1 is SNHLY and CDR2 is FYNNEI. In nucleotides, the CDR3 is TGTGCCAGCACCCCGCGGACGGTCAATCAGCCCCAGCATTTT. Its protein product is CASTPRTVNQPQHF.

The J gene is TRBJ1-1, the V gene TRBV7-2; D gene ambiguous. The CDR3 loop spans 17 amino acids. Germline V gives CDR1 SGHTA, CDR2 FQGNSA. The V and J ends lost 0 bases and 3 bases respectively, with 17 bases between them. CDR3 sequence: CASSLALRGGRDTEAFF. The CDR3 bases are TGTGCCAGCAGCTTAGCGCTCCGGGGAGGGAGGGACACTGAAGCTTTCTTT.

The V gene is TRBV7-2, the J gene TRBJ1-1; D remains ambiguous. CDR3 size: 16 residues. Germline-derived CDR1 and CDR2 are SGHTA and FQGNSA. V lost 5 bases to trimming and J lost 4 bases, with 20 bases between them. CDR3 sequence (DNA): TGTGCCAGCAGCCTTACTTGGTCCCCGATGGGCACTGAAGCTTTCTTT. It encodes CASSLTWSPMGTEAFF.

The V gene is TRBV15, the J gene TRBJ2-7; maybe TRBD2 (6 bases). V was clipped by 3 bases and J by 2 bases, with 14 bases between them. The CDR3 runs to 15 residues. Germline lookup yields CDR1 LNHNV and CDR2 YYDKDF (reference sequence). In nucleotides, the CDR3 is TGTGCCACCAGCAGGATCCGGGACTCGGCCTACGAGCAGTACTTC. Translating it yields CATSRIRDSAYEQYF.

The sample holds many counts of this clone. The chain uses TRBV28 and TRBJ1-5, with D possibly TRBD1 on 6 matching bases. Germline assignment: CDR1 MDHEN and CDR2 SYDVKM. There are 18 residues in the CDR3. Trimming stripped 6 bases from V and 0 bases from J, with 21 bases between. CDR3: CASSPGTKGVYSNQPQHF. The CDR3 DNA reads TGTGCCAGCAGCCCCGGGACAAAAGGGGTTTATAGCAATCAGCCCCAGCATTTT.

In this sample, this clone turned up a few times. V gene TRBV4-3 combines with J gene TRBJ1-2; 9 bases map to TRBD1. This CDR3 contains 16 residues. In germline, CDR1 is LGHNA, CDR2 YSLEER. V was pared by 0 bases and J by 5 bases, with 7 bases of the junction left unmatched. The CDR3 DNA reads TGCGCCAGCAGCCAAGACTACAGGGGGCTGGATTATGGCTACACCTTC. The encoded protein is CASSQDYRGLDYGYTF.

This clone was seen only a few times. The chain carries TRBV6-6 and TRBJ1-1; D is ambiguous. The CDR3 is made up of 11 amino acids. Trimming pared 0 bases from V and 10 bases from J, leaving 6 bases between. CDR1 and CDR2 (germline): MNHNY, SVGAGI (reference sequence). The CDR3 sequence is CASSYSSGAFF. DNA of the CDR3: TGTGCCAGCAGTTACTCGTCTGGAGCTTTCTTT.

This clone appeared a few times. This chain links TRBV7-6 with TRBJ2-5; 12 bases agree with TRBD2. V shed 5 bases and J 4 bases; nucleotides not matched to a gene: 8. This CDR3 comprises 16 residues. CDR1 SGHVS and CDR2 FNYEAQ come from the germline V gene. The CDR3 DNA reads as TGTGCCAGCAGCCCGCCCCTAGCGGGGGGGGGAGAGACCCAGTACTTC. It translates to CASSPPLAGGGETQYF.